This is a list of T cell receptor beta chains from one sample in a study of beta chain features in type 1 diabetes. Sequencing was performed with immunoSEQ multiplex PCR; in TCRdb, only in-frame clones are kept and a portion is missing. The profile shows some 26,000 clones, roughly 70% of them singletons. Sequencing input: stem cell memory CD4+ T cells from blood. Source of these receptors: a woman in her forties with type 1 diabetes. The CDR3 runs from the conserved cysteine through the conserved F or W. The D gene is left open where the match is weak. Not all rows give a size; the values are once, few, many and, for expanded clones, a class.

clone size,J gene,D gene,V gene,CDR3 protein,CDR3 DNA
NA,TRBJ2-5,TRBD1,TRBV7-9,CASSTRTGEGETQYF,TGTGCCAGCAGCACTAGGACAGGGGAGGGAGAGACCCAGTACTTC
NA,TRBJ2-7,NA,TRBV4-2,CASSQVGAGSLSYEQYF,TGTGCCAGCAGCCAAGTTGGGGCAGGGTCCCTCTCCTACGAGCAGTACTTC
NA,TRBJ2-7,NA,TRBV4-1,CASSQPDRLSSYEQYF,TGCGCCAGCAGCCAGCCCGACAGGCTTTCATCCTACGAGCAGTACTTC
NA,TRBJ1-2,NA,TRBV5-1,CASSYSRGGQINGYTF,TGCGCCAGCAGCTACTCCCGGGGGGGGCAGATCAATGGCTACACCTTC
NA,TRBJ2-7,NA,TRBV10-3,CAIGKRLTGVDYEQYF,TGTGCCATCGGCAAAAGATTAACGGGGGTTGATTACGAGCAGTACTTC
NA,TRBJ2-1,TRBD2,TRBV7-2,CASSPGLAGSGEQFF,TGTGCCAGCAGCCCGGGACTAGCGGGGTCCGGTGAGCAGTTCTTC
NA,TRBJ1-2,TRBD1,TRBV28,CASSPGTANYGYTF,TGTGCCAGCAGCCCCGGGACAGCTAACTATGGCTACACCTTC
few,TRBJ2-7,TRBD1,TRBV19,CASNPGQGSSYEQYF,TGTGCCAGTAATCCGGGACAGGGAAGCTCCTACGAGCAGTACTTC
NA,TRBJ2-7,NA,TRBV29-1,CSSIGGDPYEQYF,TGCAGCTCTATAGGGGGAGACCCCTACGAGCAGTACTTC
NA,TRBJ2-3,NA,TRBV5-1,CASSLATGSTDTQYF,TGCGCCAGCAGCTTGGCCACAGGATCCACAGATACGCAGTATTTT
NA,TRBJ2-1,NA,TRBV9,CASSVAIYNEQFF,TGTGCCAGCAGCGTAGCCATCTACAATGAGCAGTTCTTC
NA,TRBJ1-1,TRBD1,TRBV29-1,CSGGQVNTEAFF,TGCAGCGGGGGACAGGTGAACACTGAAGCTTTCTTT
NA,TRBJ1-3,TRBD1,TRBV28,CASSSGQVSGNTIYF,TGTGCCAGCAGTTCCGGACAGGTCTCTGGAAACACCATATATTTT
NA,TRBJ2-6,TRBD1,TRBV12-5,CASGSRPGTGTGANVLTF,TGTGCTAGTGGTTCCCGACCCGGGACAGGGACTGGGGCCAACGTCCTGACTTTC
NA,TRBJ1-2,NA,TRBV7-2,CASSGQPNYGYTF,TGTGCCAGCAGCGGACAGCCTAACTATGGCTACACCTTC
NA,TRBJ2-7,NA,TRBV13,CASSLDGPYEQYF,TGTGCCAGCAGCTTAGACGGTCCCTACGAGCAGTACTTC
NA,TRBJ2-7,TRBD2,TRBV5-4,CASSQAASGRGEQYF,TGTGCCAGCAGCCAAGCGGCGAGCGGGAGAGGGGAGCAGTACTTC
NA,TRBJ2-7,NA,TRBV6-8,CASSYSTSSQPYEQYF,TGTGCCAGCAGTTACTCGACAAGTTCCCAGCCCTACGAGCAGTACTTC
NA,TRBJ1-2,NA,TRBV6-1,CASNPGTPYGYTF,TGTGCCAGCAATCCCGGGACACCGTATGGCTACACCTTC
few,TRBJ1-5,NA,TRBV6-5,CASSYGQNSNQPQHF,TGTGCCAGCAGTTACGGGCAGAATAGCAATCAGCCCCAGCATTTT
NA,TRBJ2-5,TRBD1,TRBV4-2,CASSPTGTGEASQYF,TGTGCCAGCAGCCCAACCGGGACAGGGGAGGCCTCGCAGTACTTC
NA,TRBJ2-7,NA,TRBV28,CASSFGQGWYEQYF,TGTGCCAGCAGTTTCGGGCAGGGTTGGTACGAGCAGTACTTC
NA,TRBJ2-2,TRBD2,TRBV5-4,CASSFASGSGITGELFF,TGTGCCAGCAGCTTTGCTAGCGGGAGTGGGATTACCGGGGAGCTGTTTTTT
NA,TRBJ2-7,TRBD2,TRBV7-9,CASSPLTSGRAGEQYF,TGTGCCAGCAGCCCCTTAACTAGCGGGAGGGCGGGCGAGCAGTACTTC
once,TRBJ2-2,TRBD2,TRBV2,CASSEAGLAGTATGELFF,TGTGCCAGCAGTGAAGCGGGACTAGCGGGGACAGCCACCGGGGAGCTGTTTTTT
NA,TRBJ2-2,TRBD1,TRBV7-9,CASRSRDRAGELFF,TGTGCCAGCAGATCGCGGGACAGGGCCGGGGAGCTGTTTTTT
NA,TRBJ1-1,NA,TRBV7-6,CASSKQPQMNTEAFF,TGTGCCAGCAGCAAACAGCCCCAAATGAACACTGAAGCTTTCTTT
NA,TRBJ2-7,NA,TRBV7-9,CASSKQIPGDEQYF,TGTGCCAGCAGCAAACAAATTCCAGGGGACGAGCAGTACTTC
NA,TRBJ2-3,NA,TRBV6-6,CASRTTDTQYF,TGTGCCAGCAGAACTACAGATACGCAGTATTTT
NA,TRBJ1-6,TRBD1,TRBV7-3,CASSHGTVRQNSPLHF,TGTGCCAGCAGCCACGGGACAGTGAGGCAAAATTCACCCCTCCACTTT
NA,TRBJ2-5,NA,TRBV29-1,CSVGQGEETQYF,TGCAGCGTTGGGCAGGGTGAAGAGACCCAGTACTTC
NA,TRBJ2-5,NA,TRBV28,CASRAVETQYF,TGTGCCAGCAGAGCGGTAGAGACCCAGTACTTC
NA,TRBJ2-7,NA,TRBV27,CASSLSRGTLNQEQYF,TGTGCCAGCAGTTTAAGTCGGGGAACACTCAATCAGGAGCAGTACTTC
once,TRBJ1-1,NA,TRBV27,CASRRGTGGNTEAFF,TGTGCCAGCAGACGGGGGACGGGGGGGAACACTGAAGCTTTCTTT
NA,TRBJ1-1,NA,TRBV29-1,CSVGVRVARLDEAFF,TGCAGCGTTGGAGTTCGTGTGGCCAGACTCGATGAAGCTTTCTTT
once,TRBJ1-1,TRBD1,TRBV5-1,CASSSGQNFEAFF,TGCGCCAGCAGCTCGGGACAGAACTTTGAAGCTTTCTTT
NA,TRBJ1-4,TRBD1,TRBV6-6,CASRWDSGSEKLFF,TGTGCCAGCAGGTGGGACAGCGGAAGTGAAAAACTGTTTTTT
NA,TRBJ1-2,NA,TRBV6-6,CASSYSGSNYGYTF,TGTGCCAGCAGTTACTCGGGCAGCAACTATGGCTACACCTTC
NA,TRBJ2-7,NA,TRBV28,CASSSQGGGSVVYEQYF,TGTGCCAGCAGTTCTCAAGGTGGAGGCTCCGTGGTTTACGAGCAGTACTTC
NA,TRBJ1-1,NA,TRBV30,CAYKGDTEAFF,TGTGCCTACAAAGGGGACACTGAAGCTTTCTTT
few,TRBJ2-3,NA,TRBV7-2,CASSSFRDTQYF,TGTGCCAGCAGCTCCTTCCGGGATACGCAGTATTTT
NA,TRBJ2-7,NA,TRBV7-9,CASSAGTANFYEQYF,TGTGCCAGCAGCGCGGGGACCGCGAATTTCTACGAGCAGTACTTC
NA,TRBJ1-2,NA,TRBV2,CASSEGPTGSVKGYTF,TGTGCCAGCAGTGAAGGCCCGACAGGTTCCGTTAAGGGCTACACCTTC
NA,TRBJ1-2,TRBD1,TRBV28,CASHGTGYGYTF,TGTGCCAGCCACGGGACAGGCTATGGCTACACCTTC
few,TRBJ1-1,NA,TRBV7-9,CASSSAGSGTTEAFF,TGTGCCAGCAGCTCGGCGGGATCGGGGACCACTGAAGCTTTCTTT
NA,TRBJ2-1,TRBD2,TRBV5-1,CASSLAGTSALNREQFF,TGCGCCAGCAGCTTGGCCGGGACTAGTGCGTTGAATAGGGAGCAGTTCTTC
NA,TRBJ2-3,TRBD1,TRBV9,CASSERTGDSPDTQYF,TGTGCCAGCAGCGAGCGGACAGGGGATTCTCCAGATACGCAGTATTTT
few,TRBJ2-1,TRBD2,TRBV4-2,CASSRGTSNNEQFF,TGTGCCAGCAGCCGAGGGACTAGCAACAATGAGCAGTTCTTC
NA,TRBJ1-5,NA,TRBV7-6,CASSGSQGFNQPQHF,TGTGCCAGCAGCGGTAGCCAGGGCTTCAATCAGCCCCAGCATTTT
NA,TRBJ1-2,NA,TRBV9,CASSVEESYRGGYTF,TGTGCCAGCAGCGTAGAGGAAAGCTATCGGGGGGGCTACACCTTC
NA,TRBJ1-1,TRBD1,TRBV4-2,CASSRDSMNTEAFF,TGTGCCAGCAGCCGGGACAGCATGAACACTGAAGCTTTCTTT
NA,TRBJ2-7,TRBD2,TRBV13,CASSQGWLAGREQYF,TGTGCCAGCAGCCAAGGGTGGCTAGCGGGAAGAGAGCAGTACTTC
NA,TRBJ2-2,TRBD2,TRBV11-3,CASSFTGTSGRAVTGELFF,TGTGCCAGCAGTTTCACCGGGACTAGCGGGAGGGCCGTCACCGGGGAGCTGTTTTTT